A single sample gave rise to the 9 T cell receptor beta chains below, sequenced in a study of control samples from healthy donors and cancer patients. Sequencing used immunoSEQ multiplex PCR; TCRdb keeps in-frame clones, though not all of them. The repertoire includes 80,000 to 85,000 clones, about 88% of them detected once, and around 5.4% sits in the top ten. The specimen sequenced was blood. The receptors derive from a woman between 45 and 65 years old in good health.

The chain joins TRBV9 to TRBJ1-1; 7 positions agree with TRBD1. J gave up 10 bases and V 1 base, and 7 bases lay outside the gene matches. The CDR3 has 13 residues. In germline, CDR1 is SGDLS, CDR2 YYNGEE. The CDR3 here is CASSVSLTGRAFF. DNA of the CDR3: TGTGCCAGCAGCGTATCTTTGACAGGGCGAGCTTTCTTT.

J is TRBJ2-3 and V is TRBV10-2; TRBD1 might be the D (5 bases). CDR3 size: 14 residues. Trimming cost V 3 bases and J 2 bases, with 9 bases left between them. Per the germline V gene, CDR1 is WSHSY and CDR2 is SAAADI. CDR3 sequence reads: CASSDTGITDTQYF. DNA of the CDR3: TGCGCCAGCAGTGATACAGGTATCACAGATACGCAGTATTTT.

This clone was counted once. V gene TRBV10-3 combines with J gene TRBJ2-7, with D perhaps TRBD1 (5 bases). Trimming took 2 bases from V and 3 from J, leaving 8 bases between them. CDR1 ENHRY and CDR2 SYGVKD come from the germline V gene. The CDR3 totals 13 residues. DNA for the CDR3: TGTGCCATCAGTGAGGGGGCAAACTACGAGCAGTACTTC. This sequence encodes CAISEGANYEQYF.

This CDR3 reads CASSSREGKDSPLHF. CDR3 bases: TGTGCCAGCAGTTCCCGAGAGGGTAAAGATTCACCCCTCCACTTT. The chain is built from TRBV6-5 and TRBJ1-6; D call uncertain. This CDR3 region has 15 residues. Trimming removed 4 bases at V and 8 bases at J, with 15 bases between. Germline V CDR1 and CDR2: MNHEY, SVGAGI.

The genes are TRBV5-6 and TRBJ1-1; D not certain. Germline CDR1 reads SGHDT; CDR2 reads YYEEEE. The CDR3 totals 17 residues. V lost 0 bases, J lost 1 base, and 16 bases lay in between. The CDR3, as DNA: TGTGCCAGCAGCTTGGCTTGGCCTAGAGAGGGGAACACTGAAGCTTTCTTT. Translated, it gives CASSLAWPREGNTEAFF. Using reference TRBV5-6 and TRBJ1-1 for the parts outside the CDR3, the full variable domain is DAGVTQSPTHLIKTRGQQVTLRCSPKSGHDTVSWYQQALGQGPQFIFQYYEEEERQRGNFPDRFSGHQFPNYSSELNVNALLLGDSALYLCASSLAWPREGNTEAFFGQGTRLTVV.

The rearrangement joins TRBV6-1 to TRBJ1-2, with D tentatively TRBD1 (6 bases). Germline lookup yields CDR1 MNHNS and CDR2 SASEGT. V was trimmed by 3 bases and J by 1 base, leaving 12 bases between them. This CDR3 comprises 15 residues. The CDR3 spells CASSEMTGGNYGYTF. CDR3 bases: TGTGCCAGCAGTGAGATGACAGGTGGTAACTATGGCTACACCTTC.

The rearrangement uses TRBV2 and TRBJ2-7; D is perhaps TRBD1 (6 bases). The CDR3 totals 14 residues. V lost 0 bases to trimming and J lost 4 bases, with 10 bases between them. The germline CDR1 and CDR2 sequences are SNHLY and FYNNEI. For the CDR3, the DNA is TGTGCCAGCAGTGAAGCCAGGGGACCATACGAGCAGTACTTC. Its translation: CASSEARGPYEQYF. Using reference TRBV2 and TRBJ2-7 for the parts outside the CDR3, the full variable domain is EPEVTQTPSHQVTQMGQEVILRCVPISNHLYFYWYRQILGQKVEFLVSFYNNEISEKSEIFDDQFSVERPDGSNFTLKIRSTKLEDSAMYFCASSEARGPYEQYFGPGTRLTVT.

J is TRBJ2-1 and V is TRBV11-2, with 14 positions matching TRBD2. V lost 5 bases to trimming and J lost 5 bases; unmatched junction nucleotides: 5. CDR3 length: 16 amino acids. Germline values: CDR1 SGHAT, CDR2 FQNNGV. CDR3 nucleotides: TGTGCCAGCAGCCTGGGACTAGCGGGGGCCAACAATGAGCAGTTCTTC. Translation gives CASSLGLAGANNEQFF.

J is TRBJ2-7 and V is TRBV7-9; D not resolved. Looked up from germline, CDR1 is SEHNR and CDR2 is FQNEAQ (reference sequence). The V end lost 5 bases, the J end lost 1 base, and 15 bases lay between the germline ends. This CDR3 region has 15 residues. CDR3 bases: TGTGCCAGCAGCCCCTCCTCTTCAAAATCCTACGAGCAGTACTTC. This gives the protein CASSPSSSKSYEQYF.